These T cell receptor beta chains were read from a single sample in a study of post-analysis software for immune sequencing data. TCRdb used MiXCR to reprocess the PCR reads, holding one entry per CDR3 protein. The profile shows roughly 800,000 distinct CDR3 sequences, about half of them singletons. Input material: blood. The receptors were sampled from a girl aged 10 to 17 with multiple sclerosis. Both conserved end residues are part of each CDR3. Each record gives: J gene, D gene, clone size, V gene, CDR3 DNA, CDR3 protein. D genes are given only for firm matches. Clone size is shown for a subset of rows, as once, few, many or a class of expanded clone.

>TRBJ2-5|.|.|TRBV7-9
TGTGCCAGCAGCTCCTGGACGGCCCAAGGGGAGAAAGAGACCCAGTACTTC
CASSSWTAQGEKETQYF
>TRBJ1-1|TRBD1|once|TRBV29-1
TGCAGCGTTGAAATACAGGGGGTAGGGACTGAAGCTTTCTTT
CSVEIQGVGTEAFF
>TRBJ2-3|.|.|TRBV20-1
TGCAGTGCTAGGCCCAATTCCCTCCTTTCGGCTGGCACAGATACGCAGTATTTT
CSARPNSLLSAGTDTQYF
>TRBJ2-7|TRBD1|.|TRBV2
TGTGCCAGCAGATTGACAGGGGACCACGAGCAGTACTTC
CASRLTGDHEQYF
>TRBJ2-1|.|.|TRBV5-1
TGCGCCAGCAGCTTGGGTTACTACCGGGACTCGTACAATGAGCAGTTCTTC
CASSLGYYRDSYNEQFF
>TRBJ2-7|TRBD2|.|TRBV6-1
TGTGCCAGCAGGGAATCAGCCGGGACTAGCGGGAGTCGGCTGCCCTACGAGCAGTACTTC
CASRESAGTSGSRLPYEQYF
>TRBJ2-7|.|.|TRBV10-2
TGCGCCAGCAGTGAGTCGAAACAGGGCTACGAGCAGTACTTC
CASSESKQGYEQYF
>TRBJ2-1|.|few|TRBV29-1
TGCAGCGTTGGGATGAGGGCTGAGCAGTTCTTC
CSVGMRAEQFF
>TRBJ2-2|TRBD2|.|TRBV20-1
TGCAGTGTGGCTAGCGGCTCCGGGGAGCTGTTTTTT
CSVASGSGELFF
>TRBJ2-7|TRBD2|.|TRBV7-7
TGTGCTAGCAGCTACCTAGCGGGAGGCGAGCAGTACTTC
CASSYLAGGEQYF
>TRBJ2-7|TRBD2|once|TRBV6-1
TGTGCCAGCAGGGCTGGACTAGCGGGCTACGAGCAGTACTTC
CASRAGLAGYEQYF
>TRBJ2-3|TRBD2|.|TRBV28
TGTGCCAGCAAATCCAAGCCCGCGGGAGATCTAGATACGCAGTATTTT
CASKSKPAGDLDTQYF
>TRBJ2-5|TRBD1|few|TRBV29-1
TGCAGCGTTGACTTCCGGGACAGGGGGCTCGAGACCCAGTACTTC
CSVDFRDRGLETQYF
>TRBJ1-2|.|few|TRBV11-3
TGTGCCAGCAGCTTAAACGGAAACTATGGCTACACCTTC
CASSLNGNYGYTF
>TRBJ1-5|.|.|TRBV2
TGTGCCGCCGTTGTCCCTGGGGAAAATCAGCCCCAGCATTTT
CAAVVPGENQPQHF
>TRBJ2-7|.|.|TRBV13
TGTGCCAGCAGCTTCGCGGGACCACTCGAGCAGTACTTC
CASSFAGPLEQYF
>TRBJ2-7|.|few|TRBV7-2
TGTGCCAGCAGCTTCATAGGGCAGCCTTACGAGCAGTACTTC
CASSFIGQPYEQYF
>TRBJ2-1|.|.|TRBV7-2
TGTGCCTTGGATACAGGTTCCTACAATGAGCAGTTCTTC
CALDTGSYNEQFF
>TRBJ2-7|.|once|TRBV28
TGTGCCAGCAGTTTGGCGACCATGGGGCAGTACTTC
CASSLATMGQYF
>TRBJ2-2|.|once|TRBV14
TGTGCCAGCAGCCAAGATCTGTCCCTGTTCTCCGGGGAGCTGTTTTTT
CASSQDLSLFSGELFF
>TRBJ2-5|.|many|TRBV10-3
TGTGCCATCAGTGAGTCGGGGGGACAAGAGACCCAGTACTTC
CAISESGGQETQYF
>TRBJ2-6|.|.|TRBV5-1
TGCGCCAGCAGCTTCGATATGGGGGAGGCCAGCGTCCTGACTTTC
CASSFDMGEASVLTF
>TRBJ2-7|TRBD2|few|TRBV10-3
TGTGCCATAGCCCTATCTAGCGGGAGCAACGAGCAGTACTTC
CAIALSSGSNEQYF
>TRBJ2-4|.|.|TRBV6-1
TGTGCCAGCAGTAAAACGTTGGCTAGCGATAAAAACATTCAGTACTTC
CASSKTLASDKNIQYF
>TRBJ1-4|.|.|TRBV6-5
TGTGCCAGCAGTCTACAGGTGGGGAGGGAAAAACTGTTTTTT
CASSLQVGREKLFF
>TRBJ2-5|TRBD2|.|TRBV12-3/TRBV12-4
TGTGCCAGCAGTTTATCTAGCGGGATCCAAGAGACCCAGTACTTC
CASSLSSGIQETQYF
>TRBJ2-1|TRBD1|.|TRBV3-1
TGTGCCAGCAGCCCAACGGGACAGGTGGGTGAGCAGTTCTTC
CASSPTGQVGEQFF
>TRBJ2-5|TRBD2|.|TRBV29-1
TGCAGCGTTAGCGGGAGGGGAGAGACCCAGTACTTC
CSVSGRGETQYF
>TRBJ1-5|TRBD1|.|TRBV6-5
TGTGCCAGCAGTCTTGTCGGACAGGGTGGCAATCAGCCCCAGCATTTT
CASSLVGQGGNQPQHF
>TRBJ2-3|.|.|TRBV12-3/TRBV12-4
TGTGCCAGCAATTCTACAGGGCTCACAGATACGCAGTATTTT
CASNSTGLTDTQYF
>TRBJ2-1|.|.|TRBV5-1
TGCGCCAGCAGCTTGTCTGGGGGGCCACACCATGAGCAGTTCTTC
CASSLSGGPHHEQFF
>TRBJ2-7|.|few|TRBV12-3/TRBV12-4
TGTGCCAGCAGACTGAATTCCTACGAGCAGTACTTC
CASRLNSYEQYF
>TRBJ2-3|TRBD2|.|TRBV13
TGTGCCAGCAGCCAAGCGGGAGCAGTAGATACGCAGTATTTT
CASSQAGAVDTQYF
>TRBJ2-2|TRBD2|.|TRBV9
TGTGCCAGCAGCGCGAGCGGGAGTGGCACCGGGGAGCTGTTTTTT
CASSASGSGTGELFF
>TRBJ2-7|.|few|TRBV10-3
TGTGCCATCAGTGAGTCGGGACTGGGCTACGAGCAGTACTTC
CAISESGLGYEQYF